The rows below give T cell receptor beta chains drawn from one sample of a study of blood T cell repertoires in COVID-19. Assay used: immunoSEQ multiplex PCR; TCRdb lists only in-frame clones, some missing. This sample carries approximately 92,000 clones, 82% of them seen once, and the ten largest clones take 15% to 20%. Sequenced: peripheral blood. These receptors were collected from an older man with acute or convalescent COVID-19. CDR3s include the opening cysteine and the closing phenylalanine or tryptophan. The order of the fields is CDR3 protein, CDR3 DNA, clone size, J gene, D gene, V gene. D genes are given only for firm matches. Where a row states a size, it is once, few, many or the class of an expanded clone; other rows omit it.

CASSRDRAQPQHF TGTGCCAGCAGTCGAGACAGGGCTCAGCCCCAGCATTTT . TRBJ1-5 TRBD1 TRBV6-5
CASSLVKDFGSAFF TGTGCCAGCAGCTTAGTGAAGGATTTCGGGTCAGCTTTCTTT . TRBJ1-1 . TRBV7-2
CASNRDRAHNEQFF TGTGCCAGCAACCGGGACAGGGCCCACAATGAGCAGTTCTTC . TRBJ2-1 TRBD1 TRBV9
CASTFAADNNEQFF TGTGCCAGTACCTTCGCGGCAGATAACAATGAGCAGTTCTTC . TRBJ2-1 . TRBV19
CASSSYPSGAYEQYF TGTGCCAGCAGCTCCTACCCCTCAGGGGCCTACGAGCAGTACTTC . TRBJ2-7 . TRBV7-2
CASSLGSGLDEQYF TGCGCCAGCAGCTTGGGTTCCGGACTCGACGAGCAGTACTTC . TRBJ2-7 . TRBV5-1
CASSLDIGREGRWGTDTQYF TGTGCCAGCAGTTTGGATATTGGGCGGGAGGGCCGCTGGGGCACAGATACGCAGTATTTT . TRBJ2-3 TRBD2 TRBV28
CASSVEQGNTEAFF TGTGCCAGCAGCGTAGAACAGGGGAACACTGAAGCTTTCTTT . TRBJ1-1 . TRBV9
CASSSTYREGLHEAFF TGTGCCAGCAGCTCGACCTACAGGGAGGGCCTTCATGAAGCTTTCTTT . TRBJ1-1 . TRBV5-4
CASSDMNGRGYEQYF TGTGCCAGCAGCGACATGAACGGGAGGGGTTACGAGCAGTACTTC . TRBJ2-7 TRBD2 TRBV14
CASSSLGQGNSPLHF TGTGCCAGCAGCTCCCTCGGACAGGGAAATTCACCCCTCCACTTT . TRBJ1-6 TRBD1 TRBV7-2
CASSSRTGNIYEQYF TGTGCCAGCAGCTCTCGGACAGGGAATATCTACGAGCAGTACTTC . TRBJ2-7 TRBD1 TRBV13
CASSSQLLTPGGTANGYTF TGTGCCAGCAGCTCCCAACTCTTAACTCCAGGGGGGACGGCGAATGGCTACACCTTC . TRBJ1-2 TRBD1 TRBV7-2
CATSDGSGTGPPYEQYF TGTGCCACCAGTGATGGATCCGGGACAGGGCCCCCCTACGAGCAGTACTTC . TRBJ2-7 TRBD1 TRBV24-1
CASSVMRGSDYGYTF TGTGCCAGCAGTGTTATGAGGGGGTCTGACTATGGCTACACCTTC few TRBJ1-2 . TRBV2
CASSLSGRGHGYTF TGTGCCAGCAGTTTATCGGGCAGGGGACATGGCTACACCTTC . TRBJ1-2 . TRBV27
CASRRTSGPYEQYF TGTGCCAGTAGGAGGACTAGCGGTCCATACGAGCAGTACTTC . TRBJ2-7 TRBD2 TRBV19
CASSQDRGGESTDTQYF TGTGCCAGCAGCCAAGATCGAGGGGGGGAGAGCACAGATACGCAGTATTTT . TRBJ2-3 . TRBV3-1/TRBV3-2
CASSLDSVGNTIYF TGTGCCAGCTCACTGGACTCCGTTGGAAACACCATATATTTT . TRBJ1-3 . TRBV18
CASSLGQFYGYTF TGTGCCAGCAGCCTAGGACAGTTCTATGGCTACACCTTC . TRBJ1-2 . TRBV13
CASSPRGRSKDGYTF TGTGCCAGCAGCCCCAGGGGGCGAAGTAAGGATGGCTACACCTTC . TRBJ1-2 TRBD1 TRBV27
CASSDYRGQPQHF TGTGCCAGCAGTGACTACAGGGGCCAGCCCCAGCATTTT once TRBJ1-5 TRBD1 TRBV2
CASSPTSGGETQYF TGTGCCAGCAGCCCGACCAGCGGGGGGGAGACCCAGTACTTC . TRBJ2-5 TRBD2 TRBV28
CASRGQGGNQPQHF TGCGCCAGCAGGGGACAGGGAGGCAATCAGCCCCAGCATTTT . TRBJ1-5 TRBD1 TRBV10-2
CASSRGLASDTQYF TGCGCCAGCAGCCGGGGACTAGCGAGCGATACGCAGTATTTT . TRBJ2-3 TRBD2 TRBV4-3
CASSLGHLRSSPLHF TGTGCCAGCAGCTTAGGCCATCTTAGGAGTTCACCCCTCCACTTT . TRBJ1-6 . TRBV7-2
CASSSGQGPRTGELFF TGTGCCAGTAGTAGTGGACAGGGGCCGAGGACCGGGGAGCTGTTTTTT . TRBJ2-2 TRBD1 TRBV19
CASSYLGLADHEQFF TGTGCCAGCAGTTATTTGGGACTAGCGGACCATGAGCAGTTCTTC . TRBJ2-1 TRBD2 TRBV6-5
CASSRQVDYGYTF TGTGCCAGCAGCCGTCAGGTCGACTATGGCTACACCTTC . TRBJ1-2 . TRBV5-4
CATSERAGYTGELFF TGTGCCACCAGTGAACGAGCGGGGTACACCGGGGAGCTGTTTTTT . TRBJ2-2 TRBD2 TRBV24-1
CAISESEGRLYGYTF TGTGCCATCAGTGAGTCGGAGGGACGCTTATATGGCTACACCTTC . TRBJ1-2 . TRBV10-3